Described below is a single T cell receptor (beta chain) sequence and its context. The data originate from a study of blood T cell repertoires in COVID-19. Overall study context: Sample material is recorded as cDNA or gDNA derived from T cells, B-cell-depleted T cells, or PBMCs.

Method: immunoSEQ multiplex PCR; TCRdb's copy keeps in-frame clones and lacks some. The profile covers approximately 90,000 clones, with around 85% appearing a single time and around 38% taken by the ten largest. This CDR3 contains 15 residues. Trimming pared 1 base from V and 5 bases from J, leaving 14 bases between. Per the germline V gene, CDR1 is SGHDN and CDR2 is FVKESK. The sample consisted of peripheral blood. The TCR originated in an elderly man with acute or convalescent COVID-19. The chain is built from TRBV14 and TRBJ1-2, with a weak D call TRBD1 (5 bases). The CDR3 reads CASSQVGTGVYGYTF. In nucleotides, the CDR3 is TGTGCCAGCAGCCAAGTGGGGACTGGGGTTTATGGCTACACCTTC.